This T cell receptor (beta chain) derives from a study of blood T cell repertoires in COVID-19. Whole-study context: The United States, Italy and Spain supplied acute and convalescent COVID-19 samples. In each case, the material was cDNA or gDNA derived from T cells, B-cell-depleted T cells, or PBMCs.

Sequencing used immunoSEQ multiplex PCR; TCRdb keeps in-frame clones, though not all of them. The sample holds about 150,000 clones, roughly 90% seen once. Germline CDR1 reads SNHLY; CDR2 reads FYNNEI. The length of the CDR3 is 14 residues. V was shortened by 1 base and J by 6 bases, with 9 bases between the two germline ends. Material: peripheral blood. The sequence came from a woman aged 50 to 60 with acute or convalescent COVID-19. J is TRBJ1-4 and V is TRBV2, with D possibly matching TRBD1 (6 bases). DNA of the CDR3: TGTGCCAGCAGTGAAGGTACAGGGCATGAAAAACTGTTTTTT. Protein sequence: CASSEGTGHEKLFF.